This T cell receptor beta chain came from a study of T-cell memory formation after mild COVID-19 (dated by TCRdb to 2020 to 2022). For the wider study: TCR sequence clusters from the two donors were largely donor specific. In a couple of donors, T-cell clones that expanded and contracted after mild COVID-19 were tracked by sequencing TCRalpha and TCRbeta repertoires over time. The cohort comprised two young, previously healthy adult volunteers, one female and one male. What the study reported, not specific to this receptor: Balanced CD4/CD8 phenotypes were observed for clones contracting from day 15 to 85, whereas a bias towards CD4+ was observed for a second wave of clones expanding from day 15 to 37. Whether the second-wave clones peaking on day 37 were SARS-CoV-2 specific was not confirmed. Some responding clones were detected in pre-infection memory, which suggested that pre-existing cross-reactive memory T cells had joined the SARS-CoV-2 response. The study included only two mild cases, and larger cohorts that include severe cases with pre-infection samples were judged to be necessary. Contracting CD4+ clones appeared mostly in the CM and EM memory subsets, whereas CD8+ clones were enriched in EMRA.

This clonotype was recorded a few times. The clone's antigen remains unknown. Base qualities are not provided; no much larger clone lies one nucleotide away. Instrument used: Illumina NovaSeq 6000. Using 5'RACE with constant-segment primers, TCRalpha and TCRbeta cDNA libraries were constructed, with sample barcodes and unique molecular identifiers added in the process. Trizol reagent was used to extract RNA from every sample. Libraries were amplified in two PCR steps, with a second sample barcode and Illumina TruSeq adapters added in the second step. Sequencing of libraries was performed on an Illumina NovaSeq with 2 x 150 bp paired-end reads. The study's processing was this. Reads were demultiplexed and collapsed into UMI-guided consensus sequences with migec v1.2.7. Using mixcr v2.1.11, the UMI consensuses were aligned to TRA and TRB V and J templates and assembled into clonotypes. A clonotype was counted as expanded or contracted only when both edgeR and NoisET called the clonotype significant, with the noise models trained on biological replicates. For edgeR calls, a false discovery rate-adjusted p below 0.01 and a log2 fold-change threshold of 1 were applied. As an exploratory analysis of dynamics, PCA with hierarchical clustering was applied to max-normalized trajectories of the 1000 most abundant clonotypes. Separately sequenced CD4+ and CD8+ repertoires were used to assign a CD4 or CD8 phenotype to each responding clone. TCRdb trimmed public reads at Q25 via fastp, called clones via MiXCR and kept in-frame beta chains. Entries that share a CDR3 protein sequence are merged under the most common genes and DNA. In this record, the V and J calls reflect TCRdb's handling and not the investigators' own analysis. Here the sample has 120,000 to 150,000 distinct CDR3 sequences; about 19% occur a single time. The ten most abundant clones make up 2% to 2.5% of the sample.

Ficoll-Paque density gradient centrifugation was the method used to isolate PBMCs. The germline V gene encodes CDR1 KGHDR and CDR2 SFDVKD. From cysteine to phenylalanine, the CDR3 is 13 amino acids long. Only the CDR3 part of the read is kept: 39 bases, read in frame from the first base. Trimming removed 5 bases from V and 4 bases from J; the gene matches leave 1 base unexplained. The rearranged segments are TRBV24-1 and TRBJ2-1, with 7 middle bases fitting TRBD1. Sequencing input: PBMCs or a T cell subset sorted from them (not recorded which). The receptor's source is an adult woman who had mild COVID-19 (a few samples of this study predate the infection). The sample titles of this study are shuffled in the database, so cell type and time point are left out; the donor was told from shared clones. CDR3 region: CATSVGQYNEQFF. The DNA sequence is as follows: TGTGCCACCAGTGTGGGACAGTACAATGAGCAGTTCTTC.